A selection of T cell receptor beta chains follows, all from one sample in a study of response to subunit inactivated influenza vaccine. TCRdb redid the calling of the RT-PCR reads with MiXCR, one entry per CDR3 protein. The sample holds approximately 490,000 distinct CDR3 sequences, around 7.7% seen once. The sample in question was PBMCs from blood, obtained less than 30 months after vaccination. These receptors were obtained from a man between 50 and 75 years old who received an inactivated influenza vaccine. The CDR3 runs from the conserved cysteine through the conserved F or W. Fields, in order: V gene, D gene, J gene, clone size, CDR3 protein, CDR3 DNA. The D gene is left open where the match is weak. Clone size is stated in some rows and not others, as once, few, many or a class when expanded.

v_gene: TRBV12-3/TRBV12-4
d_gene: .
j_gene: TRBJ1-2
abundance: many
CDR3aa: CASSFRGQGGGYTF
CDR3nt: TGTGCCAGCAGTTTTCGGGGACAAGGCGGTGGCTACACCTTC

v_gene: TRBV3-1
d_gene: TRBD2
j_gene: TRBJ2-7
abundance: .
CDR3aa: CASSSPSGGSYEQYF
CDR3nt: TGTGCCAGCAGCTCCCCTAGCGGGGGCTCCTACGAGCAGTACTTC

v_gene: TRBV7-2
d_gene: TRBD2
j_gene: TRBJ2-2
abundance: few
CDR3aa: CASSLSGLAGGAGELFF
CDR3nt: TGTGCCAGCAGCTTATCGGGCCTAGCGGGTGGAGCGGGGGAGCTGTTTTTT

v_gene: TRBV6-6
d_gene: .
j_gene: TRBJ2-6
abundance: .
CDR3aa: CASRGAGANVLTF
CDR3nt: TGTGCCAGCAGGGGGGCTGGGGCCAACGTCCTGACTTTC

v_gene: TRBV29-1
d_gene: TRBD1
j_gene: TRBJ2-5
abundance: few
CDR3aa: CSVGDRVGTQYF
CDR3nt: TGCAGCGTTGGGGACAGGGTAGGGACCCAGTACTTC

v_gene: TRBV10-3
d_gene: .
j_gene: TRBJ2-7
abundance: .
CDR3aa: CAIGLSYEQYF
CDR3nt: TGTGCCATCGGGTTATCGTACGAGCAGTACTTC

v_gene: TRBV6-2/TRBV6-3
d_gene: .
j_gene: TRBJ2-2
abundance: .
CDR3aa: CASSYSRGHLNTGELFF
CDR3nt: TGTGCCAGCAGTTACTCGCGGGGACATCTCAACACCGGGGAGCTGTTTTTT

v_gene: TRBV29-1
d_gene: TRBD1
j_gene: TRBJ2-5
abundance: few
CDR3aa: CSALRGRRRETQYF
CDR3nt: TGCAGCGCCCTTAGGGGGCGAAGGCGAGAGACCCAGTACTTC

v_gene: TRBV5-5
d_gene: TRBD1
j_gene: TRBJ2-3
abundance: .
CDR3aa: CASSYGQGQSDTQYF
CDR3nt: TGTGCCAGCAGTTACGGACAGGGTCAATCGGATACGCAGTATTTT

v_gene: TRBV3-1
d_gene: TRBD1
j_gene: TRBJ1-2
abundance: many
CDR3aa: CASRAGTGGVNYGYTF
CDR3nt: TGTGCCAGCAGGGCCGGGACAGGGGGAGTTAACTATGGCTACACCTTC

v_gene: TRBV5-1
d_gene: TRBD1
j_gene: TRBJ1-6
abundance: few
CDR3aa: CASSPAGGTDSPLHF
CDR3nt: TGCGCCAGCAGCCCAGCAGGGGGTACGGATTCACCCCTCCACTTT

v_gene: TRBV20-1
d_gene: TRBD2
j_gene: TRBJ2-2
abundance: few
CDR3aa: CSARASGSRRTGELFF
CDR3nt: TGCAGTGCTAGAGCCAGCGGGAGCCGAAGGACCGGGGAGCTGTTTTTT

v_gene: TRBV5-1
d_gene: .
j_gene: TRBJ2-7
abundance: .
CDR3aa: CASSSDAGAEQYF
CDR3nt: TGCGCCAGCAGTTCGGACGCAGGAGCCGAGCAGTACTTC

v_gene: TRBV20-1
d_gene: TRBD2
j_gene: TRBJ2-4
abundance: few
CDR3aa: CSARDLISGSIQNIQYF
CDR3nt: TGCAGTGCTAGAGATTTAATCAGCGGGAGCATCCAAAACATTCAGTACTTC

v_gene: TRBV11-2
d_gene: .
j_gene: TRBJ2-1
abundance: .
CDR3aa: CASSLGTLGVVNNEQFF
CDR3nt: TGTGCCAGCAGCTTAGGAACCTTGGGAGTAGTAAACAATGAGCAGTTCTTC

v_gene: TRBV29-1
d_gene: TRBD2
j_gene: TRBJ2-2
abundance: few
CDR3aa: CSVGSSGTTGTGELFF
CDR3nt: TGCAGCGTTGGATCCAGCGGGACGACGGGGACCGGGGAGCTGTTTTTT

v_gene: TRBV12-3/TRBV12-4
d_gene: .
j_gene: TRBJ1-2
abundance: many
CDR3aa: CASRLTGRGYTF
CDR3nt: TGTGCCAGCAGGCTCACAGGGCGCGGCTACACCTTC

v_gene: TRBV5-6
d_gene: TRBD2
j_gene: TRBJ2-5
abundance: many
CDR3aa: CASSSLTSGGLGGTQYF
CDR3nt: TGTGCCAGCAGCTCCCTGACTAGCGGGGGGTTAGGGGGGACCCAGTACTTC

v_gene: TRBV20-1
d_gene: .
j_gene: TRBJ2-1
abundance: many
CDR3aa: CSASGRETYNEQFF
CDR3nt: TGCAGTGCATCCGGCCGAGAAACCTACAATGAGCAGTTCTTC

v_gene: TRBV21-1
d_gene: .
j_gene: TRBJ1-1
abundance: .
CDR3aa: CASSKGGGRVTEAFF
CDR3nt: TGTGCCAGCAGCAAAGGAGGGGGTCGGGTCACTGAAGCTTTCTTT

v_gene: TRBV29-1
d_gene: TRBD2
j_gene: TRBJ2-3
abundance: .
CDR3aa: CSVEVSGRWNTQYF
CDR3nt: TGCAGCGTTGAGGTTAGCGGGAGGTGGAATACGCAGTATTTT

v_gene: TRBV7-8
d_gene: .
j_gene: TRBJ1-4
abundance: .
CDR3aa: CASSLNRNSRGFEKLFF
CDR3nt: TGTGCCAGCAGCTTAAACAGGAATAGCAGGGGTTTTGAAAAACTGTTTTTT

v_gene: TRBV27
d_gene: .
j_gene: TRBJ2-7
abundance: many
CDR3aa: CASRSSKRASPYEQYF
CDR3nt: TGTGCCAGCAGGTCCTCGAAGCGGGCCTCCCCATACGAGCAGTACTTC

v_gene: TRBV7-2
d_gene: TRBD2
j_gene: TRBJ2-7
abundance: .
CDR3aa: CASSGARTRHEQYF
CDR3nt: TGTGCCAGCAGCGGGGCCAGGACTAGACACGAGCAGTACTTC

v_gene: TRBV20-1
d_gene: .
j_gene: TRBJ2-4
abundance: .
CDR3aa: CSAAGGGRGKNIQYF
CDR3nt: TGCAGTGCCGCCGGCGGGGGCCGTGGCAAAAACATTCAGTACTTC

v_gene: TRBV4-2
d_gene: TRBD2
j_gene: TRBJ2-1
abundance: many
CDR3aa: CASSQEKGASGGDEQFF
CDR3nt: TGTGCCAGCAGCCAAGAGAAAGGGGCTAGCGGGGGGGATGAGCAGTTCTTC

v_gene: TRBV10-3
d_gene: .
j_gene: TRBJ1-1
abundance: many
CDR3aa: CAIRDRINTEAFF
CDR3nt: TGTGCCATCAGGGACAGAATTAACACTGAAGCTTTCTTT

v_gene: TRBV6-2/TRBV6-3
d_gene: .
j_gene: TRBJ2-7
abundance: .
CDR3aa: CASRPLLRQFSYEQYF
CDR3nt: TGTGCCAGCCGTCCCCTCTTACGGCAGTTCTCCTACGAGCAGTACTTC

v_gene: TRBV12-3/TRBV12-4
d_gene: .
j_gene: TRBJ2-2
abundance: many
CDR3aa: CASIPTPNTGELFF
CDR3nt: TGTGCCAGCATACCTACCCCGAACACCGGGGAGCTGTTTTTT

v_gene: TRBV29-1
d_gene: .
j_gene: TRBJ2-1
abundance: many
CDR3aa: CSVSRNEQFF
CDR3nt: TGCAGCGTTTCCCGCAATGAGCAGTTCTTC

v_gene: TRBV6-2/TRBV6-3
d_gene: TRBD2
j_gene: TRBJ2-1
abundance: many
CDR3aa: CASRLAGAYNEQFF
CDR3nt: TGTGCCAGCAGGTTAGCGGGGGCCTACAATGAGCAGTTCTTC

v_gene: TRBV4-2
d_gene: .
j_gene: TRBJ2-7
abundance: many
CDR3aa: CASSQVIGLYEQYF
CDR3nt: TGTGCCAGCAGCCAAGTCATCGGCCTGTACGAGCAGTACTTC

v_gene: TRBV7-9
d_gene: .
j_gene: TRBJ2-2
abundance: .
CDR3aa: CASNTGTGNTGELFF
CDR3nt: TGTGCCAGCAACACCGGGACGGGGAACACCGGGGAGCTGTTTTTT

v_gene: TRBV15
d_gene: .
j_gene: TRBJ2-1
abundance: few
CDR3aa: CATSRPPYEQFF
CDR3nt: TGTGCCACCAGCAGGCCGCCGTATGAGCAGTTCTTC

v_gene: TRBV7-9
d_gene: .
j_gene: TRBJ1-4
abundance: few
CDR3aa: CASSWQGITNEKLFF
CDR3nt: TGTGCCAGCAGTTGGCAGGGGATCACTAATGAAAAACTGTTTTTT

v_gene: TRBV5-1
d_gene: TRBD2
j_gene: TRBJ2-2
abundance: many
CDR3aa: CASSPRTSGTNTGELFF
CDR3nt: TGCGCCAGCAGCCCGCGGACTAGCGGGACGAACACCGGGGAGCTGTTTTTT

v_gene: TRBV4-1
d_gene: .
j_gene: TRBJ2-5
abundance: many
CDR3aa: CASSQDPSGDQETQYF
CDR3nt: TGCGCCAGCAGCCAAGACCCGTCCGGGGACCAAGAGACCCAGTACTTC

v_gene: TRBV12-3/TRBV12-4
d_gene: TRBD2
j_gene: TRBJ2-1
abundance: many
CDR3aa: CASNLAGAVSYNEQFF
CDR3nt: TGTGCCAGCAACCTAGCGGGAGCGGTTTCCTACAATGAGCAGTTCTTC

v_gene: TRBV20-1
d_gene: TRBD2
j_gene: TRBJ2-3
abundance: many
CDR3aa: CSAGGLSTDTQYF
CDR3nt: TGCAGTGCGGGGGGGTTGTCCACAGATACGCAGTATTTT

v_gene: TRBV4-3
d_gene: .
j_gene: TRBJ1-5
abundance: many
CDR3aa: CASSQAFSGGNQPQHF
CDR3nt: TGCGCCAGCAGCCAAGCATTTTCAGGCGGCAATCAGCCCCAGCATTTT

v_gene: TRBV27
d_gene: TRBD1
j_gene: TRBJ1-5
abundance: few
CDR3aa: CASSSGTGTQPQHF
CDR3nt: TGTGCCAGCAGTTCCGGGACAGGGACCCAGCCCCAGCATTTT

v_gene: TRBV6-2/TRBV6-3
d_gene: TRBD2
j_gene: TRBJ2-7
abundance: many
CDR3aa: CASTPTSRPYEQYF
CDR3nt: TGTGCCAGCACCCCGACTAGCCGTCCTTACGAGCAGTACTTC